This T cell receptor beta chain was identified in a study of naive and memory T cell subsets. The sample holds many counts of this clonotype. The junction had 0 bases not matched to a gene; V was cut back by 4 bases and J by 0 bases. This CDR3 has 15 residues. Germline values: CDR1 MNHNS, CDR2 SASEGT. An equimolar mix of two oligonucleotides served as the beta constant-region primer for TRBC1 and TRBC2. TCRdb re-called the UMI-ligation and nested PCR reads through MiXCR, storing one row per CDR3 protein. This table has approximately 27,000 distinct CDR3 sequences, over 8.5% appearing once. The chain has TRBV6-1 and TRBJ2-7, with 13 bases fitting TRBD2. The sequenced sample was effector memory CD4+ T cells from blood. Sample subset: effector memory, CD45RA- CD27-. This sequence was found in a human donor in good health. CDR3 coding DNA: TGTGCCAGCAGTGGACTAGCGGGAGGCTCCTACGAGCAGTACTTC. It translates to CASSGLAGGSYEQYF.